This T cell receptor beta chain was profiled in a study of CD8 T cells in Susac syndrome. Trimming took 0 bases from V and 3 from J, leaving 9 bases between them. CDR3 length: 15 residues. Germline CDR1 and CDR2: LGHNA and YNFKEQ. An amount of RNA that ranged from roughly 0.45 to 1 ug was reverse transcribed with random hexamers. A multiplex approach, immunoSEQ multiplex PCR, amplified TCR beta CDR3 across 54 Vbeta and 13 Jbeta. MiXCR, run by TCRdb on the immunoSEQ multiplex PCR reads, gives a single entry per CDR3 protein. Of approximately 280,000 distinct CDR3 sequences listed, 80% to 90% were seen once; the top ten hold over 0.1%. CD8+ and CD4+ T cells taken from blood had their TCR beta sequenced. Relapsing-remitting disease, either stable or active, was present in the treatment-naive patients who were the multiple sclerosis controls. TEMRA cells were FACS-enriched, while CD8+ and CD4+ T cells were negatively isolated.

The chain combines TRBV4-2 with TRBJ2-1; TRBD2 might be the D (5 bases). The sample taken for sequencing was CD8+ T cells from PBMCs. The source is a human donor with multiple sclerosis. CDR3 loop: CASSQEFAGYNEQFF. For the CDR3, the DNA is TGTGCCAGCAGCCAAGAATTTGCGGGCTACAATGAGCAGTTCTTC.